This TCR beta chain was identified during a study of shared clonotypes between healthy human individuals. Study-wide background: Researchers drew samples from two women and a few men aged 18 to 49. Study results and caveats: Naive CD4 clonotypes were shared across a handful of donors at 4.5% to 6.5%.

Clones were sequenced by immunoSEQ multiplex PCR, and TCRdb holds only the in-frame ones, with some missing. The table includes 1 million to 1.3 million clones, approximately 80% detected once. The CDR3 is made up of 13 amino acids. The germline V gene has CDR1 SGHRS and CDR2 YFSETQ. Trimming pared 3 bases from V and 0 bases from J, leaving 7 bases between. In this sample, this clone turned up once. The antigen is not known. Other nucleotide sequences from this sample produce the same CDR3. Donors were Caucasian adults residing in Nashville, Tennessee, USA. The chain employs TRBV5-1 and TRBJ2-7, with D uncertain. The source is a young man in good health. Some clones in this sample may be carry-over from other donors' samples. Sequenced: memory CD4+ T cells from PBMCs. This sample's subset: CD45RA-negative fraction. In DNA, the CDR3 is TGCGCCAGCAGCTCAGGCAGCTCCTACGAGCAGTACTTC. Protein: CASSSGSSYEQYF.